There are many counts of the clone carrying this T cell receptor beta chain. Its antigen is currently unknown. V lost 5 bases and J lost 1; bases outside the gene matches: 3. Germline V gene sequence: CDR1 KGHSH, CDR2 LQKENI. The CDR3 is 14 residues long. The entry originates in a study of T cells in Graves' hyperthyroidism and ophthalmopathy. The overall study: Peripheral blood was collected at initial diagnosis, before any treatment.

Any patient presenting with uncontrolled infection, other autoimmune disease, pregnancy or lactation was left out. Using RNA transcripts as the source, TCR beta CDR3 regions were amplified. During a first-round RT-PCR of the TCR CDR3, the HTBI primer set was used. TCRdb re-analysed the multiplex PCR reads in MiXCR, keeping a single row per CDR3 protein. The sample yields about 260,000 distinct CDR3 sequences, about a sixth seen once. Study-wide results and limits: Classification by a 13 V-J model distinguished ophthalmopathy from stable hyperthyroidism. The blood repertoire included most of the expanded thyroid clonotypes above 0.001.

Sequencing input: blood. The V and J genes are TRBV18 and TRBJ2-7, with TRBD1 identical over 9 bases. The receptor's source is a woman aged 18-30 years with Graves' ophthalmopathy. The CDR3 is CASSAGTGSYEQYF. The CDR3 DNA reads TGTGCCAGCTCAGCCGGGACAGGGTCCTACGAGCAGTACTTC.